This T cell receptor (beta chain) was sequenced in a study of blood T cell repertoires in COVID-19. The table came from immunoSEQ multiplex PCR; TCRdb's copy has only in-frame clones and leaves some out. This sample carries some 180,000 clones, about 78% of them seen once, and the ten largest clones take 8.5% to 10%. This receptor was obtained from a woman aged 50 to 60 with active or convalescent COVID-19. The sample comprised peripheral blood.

CDR3 protein: CAIIRGSENQPQHF. As DNA, the CDR3 is TGTGCCATCATACGAGGCAGTGAGAATCAGCCCCAGCATTTT. The gene calls are TRBV10-3 and TRBJ1-5, with unresolved D. The CDR3 runs to 14 residues. Germline V gene sequence: CDR1 ENHRY, CDR2 SYGVKD. The V end lost 7 bases, the J end lost 4 bases, and 14 bases lay between the germline ends.